These 17 T cell receptor beta chains came from one sample sequenced in a study of blood T cell repertoires in COVID-19. TCRdb's table, derived via immunoSEQ multiplex PCR, lists solely in-frame clones and lacks some. The table has a few hundred thousand clones, over 75% seen once; the top ten hold less than 10%. Input material: peripheral blood. The receptors stem from a young man with active or convalescent COVID-19.

V usage is TRBV5-1 and J usage is TRBJ1-1, with a possible D match to TRBD1 (6 bases). Germline values: CDR1 SGHRS, CDR2 YFSETQ. Trimming removed 2 bases from V and 1 base from J, with 9 bases in between. This CDR3 comprises 14 residues. The CDR3 region has the DNA TGCGCCAGCAGCTTCGACAGGAGGAACACTGAAGCTTTCTTT. Residues: CASSFDRRNTEAFF.

The V gene is TRBV5-3, the J gene TRBJ1-1; 8 nucleotides match TRBD1. TRBV5-3 is noted as an ORF with a role that remains uncertain. CDR3 length: 20 residues. The trim removed 0 bases at V and 1 base at J, leaving 17 bases unmatched. This CDR3 reads CARSLALPGQGIEPNTEAFF. The CDR3 DNA is TGTGCCAGAAGCTTGGCCCTTCCCGGACAGGGAATAGAACCGAACACTGAAGCTTTCTTT.

The chain has TRBV10-3 and TRBJ2-7; 11 bases agree with TRBD1. The CDR3 extends over 14 amino acids. Germline lookup yields CDR1 ENHRY and CDR2 SYGVKD. V gave up 5 bases and J gave up 2 bases; unmatched junction bases: 2. Here the CDR3 reads CAISPGQGAYEQYF. CDR3 in DNA: TGTGCCATCAGTCCGGGACAGGGGGCCTACGAGCAGTACTTC.

This CDR3 reads CASSPLAGDYNEQFF. The CDR3 coding sequence is TGTGCCAGCAGCCCACTAGCGGGGGACTACAATGAGCAGTTCTTC. V and J are TRBV14 and TRBJ2-1; 11 bases match TRBD2. Germline V gene data show CDR1 as SGHDN and CDR2 as FVKESK. This CDR3 comprises 15 residues. Trimming cost V 4 bases and J 3 bases; bases outside gene matches: 2.

The chain links TRBV6-5 to TRBJ2-1; 8 bases are a match to TRBD1. The junction had 11 bases not matched to a gene; V was cut back by 2 bases and J by 8 bases. The CDR3 contains 16 residues. Germline values: CDR1 MNHEY, CDR2 SVGAGI. The CDR3 DNA reads TGTGCCAGCAGTTACCTACCCGGGACAGGATCGGATGAGCAGTTCTTC. Amino acids: CASSYLPGTGSDEQFF.

The chain joins TRBV7-9 to TRBJ2-1, with 9 bases identical to TRBD2. This CDR3 has 17 residues. Unmatched junction bases numbered 16, after V lost 5 bases and J lost 8 bases. CDR1 is SEHNR, CDR2 FQNEAQ, per germline (reference sequence). CDR3 in amino acids: CASSQDRSRGGSYEQFF. The DNA of the CDR3 is TGTGCCAGCAGCCAAGACCGCTCGCGGGGGGGCTCTTATGAGCAGTTCTTC. The whole variable domain, remainder taken from reference TRBV7-9 and TRBJ2-1, is DTGVSQNPRHKITKRGQNVTFRCDPISEHNRLYWYRQTLGQGPEFLTYFQNEAQLEKSRLLSDRFSAERPKGSFSTLEIQRTEQGDSAMYLCASSQDRSRGGSYEQFFGPGTRLTVL.

The chain recombines TRBV28 with TRBJ2-5; 9 nucleotides align to TRBD1. CDR3 size: 17 residues. J was trimmed by 4 bases and V by 8 bases; bases with no gene match: 17. Germline values: CDR1 MDHEN, CDR2 SYDVKM. CDR3 DNA sequence: TGTGCCAGCCCCCCAGGGCCGGGACAGGGCTTGGGAGAGACCCAGTACTTC. Translated: CASPPGPGQGLGETQYF.

This clone was counted between two and nine times. The rearrangement joins TRBV6-2 or TRBV6-3 to TRBJ2-7, with TRBD1 matching 12 bases. Trimming took 5 bases from V and 7 from J; bases not matched to a gene: 6. Germline V gives CDR1 MNHEY, CDR2 SVGEGT. This CDR3 region has 14 residues. This CDR3 is CASSTGQGAGEQYF. The CDR3 DNA follows: TGTGCCAGCAGTACGGGACAGGGGGCGGGTGAGCAGTACTTC.

In DNA form, the CDR3 reads TGTGCCATCAGTGCGGACAGGGAGAACACTGAAGCTTTCTTT. As protein: CAISADRENTEAFF. The rearrangement links TRBV10-3 to TRBJ1-1; 8 bases are a match to TRBD1. J lost 1 base, V lost 4 bases, and 2 bases had no gene match. The CDR3 runs 14 residues. The germline V gene encodes CDR1 ENHRY and CDR2 SYGVKD.

The J gene is TRBJ2-1, the V gene TRBV29-1, with D perhaps TRBD1 (5 bases). The V end lost 6 bases, the J end lost 8 bases, and 20 bases lay between the germline ends. The CDR3 sequence is 14 residues long. In germline, CDR1 is SQVTM, CDR2 ANQGSEA. CDR3 sequence: CSVTLDTSQDEQFF. CDR3 nucleotide sequence: TGCAGCGTAACCCTGGACACATCTCAGGATGAGCAGTTCTTC.

The chain combines TRBV13 with TRBJ1-2, with D uncertain. Germline assignment: CDR1 PRHDT and CDR2 FYEKMQ (reference sequence). CDR3 size: 13 residues. Trimming stripped 5 bases from V and 6 bases from J, with 13 bases between. CDR3 nucleotide sequence: TGTGCCAGCAGCACGACGGAGACCCATGGCTACACCTTC. This translates into CASSTTETHGYTF.

The chain recombines TRBV6-5 with TRBJ1-5; no reliable D call. The V gene's germline CDR1 is MNHEY and CDR2 SVGAGI. V gave up 5 bases and J gave up 5 bases, with 10 bases separating them. There are 13 residues in the CDR3. DNA of the CDR3: TGTGCCAGCAGTCCATACAGAGATCAGCCCCAGCATTTT. As protein: CASSPYRDQPQHF.

The rearrangement uses TRBV7-9 and TRBJ1-2, with 8 positions matching TRBD1. The germline CDR1 and CDR2 sequences are SEHNR and FQNEAQ (reference sequence). V lost 6 bases to trimming and J lost 8 bases; unmatched junction nucleotides: 8. The CDR3 loop spans 13 amino acids. The CDR3 reads CASSPTGDFGYTF. The CDR3 DNA reads TGTGCCAGCAGTCCGACAGGGGATTTCGGCTACACCTTC.

This rearrangement joins TRBV24-1 to TRBJ2-1; TRBD2 agrees at 10 bases. This CDR3 region has 15 residues. Germline CDR1 is KGHDR and CDR2 is SFDVKD. After removal of 4 bases from V and 5 bases from J, the junction contained 4 bases not matched to a gene. The CDR3 sequence: CATSDPGLANNEQFF. CDR3 in DNA: TGTGCCACCAGTGACCCGGGACTAGCGAACAATGAGCAGTTCTTC.

This chain uses TRBV3-1 (or the pseudogene TRBV3-2) with TRBJ1-4; TRBD1 matches 8 bases. CDR1 is LGHDT, CDR2 YNNKEL, per germline (reference sequence). V lost 10 bases to trimming and J lost 4 bases; unmatched junction nucleotides: 5. CDR3 length equals 13 residues. The CDR3 nucleotides are TGTGCCACACGACAGGGGAGTAATGAAAAACTGTTTTTT. Translation: CATRQGSNEKLFF.

The chain has TRBV9 and TRBJ2-2; 11 positions agree with TRBD2. J lost 0 bases, V lost 4 bases, and 11 bases had no gene match. The CDR3 length is 19 residues. CDR1 and CDR2 (germline): SGDLS, YYNGEE. The CDR3 loop is CASSFDWTSGPPNTGELFF. The CDR3 DNA sequence: TGTGCCAGCAGCTTTGATTGGACTAGCGGGCCACCGAACACCGGGGAGCTGTTTTTT. Full variable domain (outside the CDR3, taken from reference TRBV9 and TRBJ2-2): DSGVTQTPKHLITATGQRVTLRCSPRSGDLSVYWYQQSLDQGLQFLIQYYNGEERAKGNILERFSAQQFPDLHSELNLSSLELGDSALYFCASSFDWTSGPPNTGELFFGEGSRLTVL.

The chain couples TRBV6-4 to TRBJ1-1; the D is unclear. The CDR3 has 15 amino acids. Trimming took 3 bases from V and 1 from J, leaving 12 bases between them. CDR1 is MRHNA, CDR2 SNTAGT, per germline. This CDR3 is CASSEFRRGNTEAFF. As DNA, the CDR3 is TGTGCCAGCAGTGAATTTCGGCGAGGGAACACTGAAGCTTTCTTT.